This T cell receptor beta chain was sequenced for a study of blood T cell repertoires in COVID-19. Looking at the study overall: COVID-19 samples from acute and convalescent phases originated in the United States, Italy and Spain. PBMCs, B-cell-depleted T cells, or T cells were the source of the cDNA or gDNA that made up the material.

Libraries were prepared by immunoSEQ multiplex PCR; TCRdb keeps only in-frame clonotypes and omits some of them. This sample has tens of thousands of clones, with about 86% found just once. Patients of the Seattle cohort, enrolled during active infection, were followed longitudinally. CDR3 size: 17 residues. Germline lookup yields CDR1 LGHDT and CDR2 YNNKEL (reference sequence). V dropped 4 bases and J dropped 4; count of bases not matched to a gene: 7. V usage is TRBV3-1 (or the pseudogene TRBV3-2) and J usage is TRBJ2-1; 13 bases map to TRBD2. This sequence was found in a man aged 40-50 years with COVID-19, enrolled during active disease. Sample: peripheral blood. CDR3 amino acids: CASSRKMTSGRYNEQFF. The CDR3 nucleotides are TGTGCCAGCAGCCGCAAGATGACTAGCGGGAGGTACAATGAGCAGTTCTTC.